These 26 T cell receptor beta chains were sequenced from one sample in a study of technical replicates of blood from a few donors. Some clones are missing from TCRdb's copy, which holds only in-frame ones; the method was immunoSEQ multiplex PCR. The data contain tens of thousands of clones, about 98% of them singletons. Sequencing was done on a sample of T cells isolated from PBMCs. These receptors were taken from a human donor in good health.

This clone showed up just once. The chain employs TRBV5-1 and TRBJ2-5; 7 nucleotides agree with TRBD1. There are 15 residues in the CDR3. The germline CDR1 and CDR2 sequences are SGHRS and YFSETQ. V dropped 0 bases and J dropped 2; count of bases not matched to a gene: 4. The DNA of the CDR3 is TGCGCCAGCAGCTTGGCGGGACAGCTACAAGAGACCCAGTACTTC. This codes for CASSLAGQLQETQYF.

A remark on this clone: At one of its ends the junction is not consistent with the germline gene, which may arise from a read error. DNA of the CDR3: TGTGCCAGCAGCCTCCCGGGTTTTTTT. Translation gives CASSLPGFF. The chain links TRBV9 to TRBJ1-1; D is unclear. CDR1 SGDLS and CDR2 YYNGEE come from the germline V gene. CDR3 length: 9 amino acids.

This clone was recorded once. The chain joins TRBV4-1 to TRBJ2-1; 7 bases are a match to TRBD1. Germline loops: CDR1 MGHRA, CDR2 YSYEKL. J lost 4 bases, V lost 4 bases, and 13 bases had no gene match. The CDR3 runs 17 residues. The CDR3 DNA is TGCGCCAGCAGCCGGGCTAGGGGGCGTAGGGGATACAATGAGCAGTTCTTC. This gives the protein CASSRARGRRGYNEQFF.

The chain links TRBV9 to TRBJ2-1, with 9 bases aligning to TRBD2. The CDR3 is 15 residues long. The V segment lost 2 bases and the J segment 3 bases; nucleotides outside the gene matches: 3. CDR1 is SGDLS and CDR2 is YYNGEE in the germline V gene. CDR3 in DNA: TGTGCCAGCAGCGTCAGCGGGAGGTTCTACAATGAGCAGTTCTTC. Its protein product is CASSVSGRFYNEQFF.

This chain links TRBV28 with TRBJ1-5; tentative D call: TRBD1 (5 bases). This CDR3 is built from 14 residues. Trimming took off 9 bases at V and 5 bases at J, with 17 bases between the two ends. Germline V gives CDR1 MDHEN, CDR2 SYDVKM. CDR3 bases: TGTGCCAGTCAGGGAGGGGTTAGATATCAGCCCCAGCATTTT. This translates into CASQGGVRYQPQHF.

This rearrangement joins TRBV28 to TRBJ1-4, with D possibly matching TRBD1 (5 bases). Germline lookup yields CDR1 MDHEN and CDR2 SYDVKM. The V gene lost 10 bases and the J gene lost 7 bases, with 13 bases spanning the gap. CDR3 length: 12 amino acids. In nucleotides, the CDR3 is TGTGCCACAACAGGATTAGGTGAAAAACTGTTTTTT. Encoded protein: CATTGLGEKLFF.

The gene calls are TRBV6-5 and TRBJ2-3; D unresolved. Germline V gene data show CDR1 as MNHEY and CDR2 as SVGAGI. The length of the CDR3 is 14 residues. Trimming took 2 bases from V and 2 from J, leaving 8 bases between them. Here the CDR3 reads CASSYGGITDTQYF. For the CDR3, the DNA is TGTGCCAGCAGTTACGGCGGAATCACAGATACGCAGTATTTT.

The gene calls are TRBV30 and TRBJ1-2; D is perhaps TRBD1 (5 bases). This CDR3 is 15 amino acids long. Trimming removed 4 bases from V and 4 bases from J, with 19 bases in between. CDR1 and CDR2 (germline): GTSNPN, SVGIG (reference sequence). The CDR3 loop is CAWTPRDVRVYGYTF. The CDR3 nucleotides are TGTGCCTGGACCCCCAGGGATGTCAGGGTCTATGGCTACACCTTC. Combining the CDR3 with reference TRBV30 and TRBJ1-2 gives the whole variable domain SQTIHQWPATLVQPVGSPLSLECTVEGTSNPNLYWYRQAAGRGLQLLFYSVGIGQISSEVPQNLSASRPQDRQFILSSKKLLLSDSGFYLCAWTPRDVRVYGYTFGSGTRLTVV.

The genes are TRBV7-9 and TRBJ2-7; the match to TRBD1 covers 10 bases. Germline V gives CDR1 SEHNR, CDR2 FQNEAQ (reference sequence). The ends lost 5 bases at V and 1 base at J; junction bases unmatched: 8. The CDR3 length is 16 residues. The CDR3 DNA reads as TGTGCCAGCAGCAAAGACAGGGGGCTTCTATCCTACGAGCAGTACTTC. It translates to CASSKDRGLLSYEQYF.

This chain connects TRBV9 to TRBJ2-7; 7 bases map to TRBD1. V was clipped by 4 bases and J by 0 bases; unmatched bases: 1. This CDR3 is 13 amino acids long. Germline-derived CDR1 and CDR2 are SGDLS and YYNGEE. The CDR3 here is CASSRDSSYEQYF. CDR3 DNA sequence: TGTGCCAGCAGCCGGGACAGCTCCTACGAGCAGTACTTC.

The gene calls are TRBV25-1 and TRBJ2-4; 8 nucleotides line up with TRBD1. J gave up 1 base and V 3 bases, and 8 bases lay outside the gene matches. Germline CDR1 reads MGHDK; CDR2 reads SYGVNS. The CDR3 runs to 17 residues. CDR3 bases: TGTGCCAGCAGTGATCTGCCACAGGGGGACGCCAAAAACATTCAGTACTTC. Protein: CASSDLPQGDAKNIQYF.

The chain has TRBV9 and TRBJ2-1, with TRBD2 as a possible D gene (6 bases). Trimming pared 6 bases from V and 0 bases from J, leaving 13 bases between. The CDR3 loop spans 15 amino acids. Germline V lookup: CDR1 SGDLS, CDR2 YYNGEE. The CDR3 sequence: CASKKAGGSYNEQFF. The CDR3 DNA follows: TGTGCCAGCAAAAAAGCGGGCGGCTCCTACAATGAGCAGTTCTTC.

The CDR3 reads CASRVAGQGTDTQYF. For the CDR3, the DNA is TGTGCCAGCAGGGTAGCGGGACAAGGCACAGATACGCAGTATTTT. V gene TRBV7-9 combines with J gene TRBJ2-3; the match to TRBD2 covers 8 bases. With V trimmed by 6 bases and J by 1 base, 6 bases remained unmatched. The CDR3 is made up of 15 amino acids. CDR1 and CDR2 from the germline V gene are SEHNR and FQNEAQ (reference sequence).

This chain links TRBV7-9 with TRBJ1-3, with D possibly being TRBD1 (6 bases). CDR1 is SEHNR, CDR2 FQNEAQ, per germline (reference sequence). V was trimmed by 5 bases and J by 1 base, leaving 12 bases between them. The CDR3 has 15 residues. The CDR3, as DNA: TGTGCCAGCAGCCGGAACAGGGTTTCTGGAAACACCATATATTTT. Translating it yields CASSRNRVSGNTIYF.

The chain couples TRBV6-4 to TRBJ1-4; D is perhaps TRBD1 (5 bases). Trimming took 0 bases from V and 6 from J, leaving 14 bases between them. The germline CDR1 and CDR2 sequences are MRHNA and SNTAGT. This CDR3 comprises 16 residues. CDR3 amino acids: CASSDSRRGSDEKLFF. The CDR3 nucleotides are TGTGCCAGCAGTGACTCGCGTAGGGGTTCTGATGAAAAACTGTTTTTT.

The rearrangement uses TRBV5-1 and TRBJ2-7, with TRBD2 matching 11 bases. Trimming removed 2 bases from V and 4 bases from J; junction bases left unmatched: 17. Per germline, CDR1 SGHRS and CDR2 YFSETQ. The length of the CDR3 is 19 residues. CDR3 residues: CASSFLLGLAGGVRYEQYF. The CDR3, as DNA: TGCGCCAGCAGCTTTCTGCTCGGACTAGCGGGTGGGGTTCGGTACGAGCAGTACTTC.

The count of this clone is one. The CDR3 loop reads CASSMGEAYEQYF. As DNA, the CDR3 is TGTGCCAGTAGTATGGGGGAGGCCTACGAGCAGTACTTC. The V gene is TRBV19, the J gene TRBJ2-7, with a weak D call TRBD2 (6 bases). The germline V and J ends were trimmed by 3 bases and 2 bases, with 8 bases remaining between them. This CDR3 spans 13 amino acids. Germline V gene sequence: CDR1 LNHDA, CDR2 SQIVND (reference sequence).

The CDR3 region has the DNA TGCGCCAGCAGCCAAGGGAGGCGGGACAGCAATTCACCCCTCCACTTT. Protein: CASSQGRRDSNSPLHF. The gene calls are TRBV4-1 and TRBJ1-6; 7 positions agree with TRBD1. CDR1 MGHRA and CDR2 YSYEKL come from the germline V gene. The CDR3 has 16 residues. The V and J ends lost 1 base and 7 bases, in that order; junction bases with no gene match: 7.

The rearrangement uses TRBV6-5 and TRBJ2-2; TRBD2 is a possible D gene (6 bases). This CDR3 spans 13 amino acids. Trimming shortened V by 2 bases and J by 5 bases, and 6 bases separated the two germline ends. Germline CDR1 reads MNHEY; CDR2 reads SVGAGI. CDR3 protein: CASSYGGTGELFF. In DNA, the CDR3 is TGTGCCAGCAGTTACGGGGGGACCGGGGAGCTGTTTTTT.

A single count supports this clone. The chain is built from TRBV28 and TRBJ1-2; perhaps TRBD1 as D (5 bases). V lost 2 bases and J 7 bases, leaving 11 bases between the germline ends. The germline gives CDR1 MDHEN, CDR2 SYDVKM. This CDR3 is 13 amino acids long. CDR3 sequence: CASSLTGLPGYTF. DNA for the CDR3: TGTGCCAGCAGTTTAACAGGCCTTCCTGGCTACACCTTC.

This CDR3 reads CASSFPKETQYF. The CDR3 nucleotides are TGTGCCAGCAGTTTCCCCAAAGAGACCCAGTACTTC. The chain carries TRBV28 and TRBJ2-5; D is unclear. This CDR3 contains 12 residues. V was trimmed by 3 bases and J by 3 bases, leaving 5 bases between them. Germline V gene data show CDR1 as MDHEN and CDR2 as SYDVKM.

The genes are TRBV9 and TRBJ2-1; no clear D gene. The germline CDR1 and CDR2 sequences are SGDLS and YYNGEE. This CDR3 region has 11 residues. V dropped 4 bases and J dropped 6 bases, with 5 bases sitting between them. DNA for the CDR3: TGTGCCAGCAGCCGGTTCAATGAGCAGTTCTTC. This translates into CASSRFNEQFF.

The chain uses TRBV28 and TRBJ1-2; D call uncertain. Trimming cost V 7 bases and J 4 bases, with 10 bases left between them. This CDR3 has 12 residues. The V gene's germline CDR1 is MDHEN and CDR2 SYDVKM. CDR3: CASTNSLYGYTF. The CDR3 DNA reads as TGTGCCAGCACTAACAGCCTCTATGGCTACACCTTC.

The J gene is TRBJ2-7, the V gene TRBV30, with 10 bases aligning to TRBD2. From germline, CDR1 is GTSNPN and CDR2 SVGIG (reference sequence). The CDR3 has 13 residues. The junction had 10 bases not matched to a gene; V was cut back by 8 bases and J by 6 bases. The CDR3 nucleotides are TGTGCCGGGAAGGAGCGGGAGGGTGTCGAGCAGTACTTC. This encodes CAGKEREGVEQYF.

The rearrangement links TRBV5-1 to TRBJ1-1, with a tentative D call TRBD1 (6 bases). V was cut by 7 bases and J by 1 base, with 11 bases left in between. Germline assignment: CDR1 SGHRS and CDR2 YFSETQ. CDR3 length equals 13 residues. The CDR3 DNA is TGCGCCAGCGGCCGAGGGGGGAACACTGAAGCTTTCTTT. It yields the protein CASGRGGNTEAFF.

The CDR3 DNA reads as TGTGCCAGCAGAGCGGACAGGGCGCTTGGAGGCTACACCTTC. This sequence encodes CASRADRALGGYTF. The V and J genes are TRBV6-1 and TRBJ1-2; TRBD1 agrees at 8 bases. The CDR3 contains 14 residues. V shed 6 bases, J shed 8 bases, and the junction held 11 bases outside the gene matches. Germline values: CDR1 MNHNS, CDR2 SASEGT.